The 19 T cell receptor beta chains below come from one sample, sequenced in a study of vaccination effects on CD4 cells after COVID-19. Cultured cells yielded isolated CD4+ T cells after 10 days. Their antigens are not known. TCRdb keeps only in-frame clones here, not all; method: immunoSEQ multiplex PCR. The table lists fewer than 35,000 clones, approximately 60% of them singletons, with 8% to 10% in the top ten. Sequences were derived from CD4+ T cells from PBMCs cultured without peptide, sampled before COVID-19 vaccination. All receptors come from a human donor who received a COVID-19 vaccine.

The sample holds a few counts of this clone. J is TRBJ1-1 and V is TRBV5-4; 8 positions match TRBD1. This CDR3 contains 14 residues. From germline, CDR1 is SGHNT and CDR2 YYREEE (reference sequence). V was pared by 3 bases and J by 4 bases, with 5 bases of the junction left unmatched. DNA for the CDR3: TGTGCCAGCAGCTCGACAGGGGTCCTCACTGAAGCTTTCTTT. It specifies CASSSTGVLTEAFF. The full variable domain, rest sourced from reference TRBV5-4 and TRBJ1-1, is ETGVTQSPTHLIKTRGQQVTLRCSSQSGHNTVSWYQQALGQGPQFIFQYYREEENGRGNFPPRFSGLQFPNYSSELNVNALELDDSALYLCASSSTGVLTEAFFGQGTRLTVV.

The V and J genes are TRBV6-5 and TRBJ1-2, with 7 positions matching TRBD1. The CDR3 consists of 15 residues. Germline V gene sequence: CDR1 MNHEY, CDR2 SVGAGI. V lost 7 bases and J lost 4; bases outside the gene matches: 12. CDR3 in amino acids: CASILRAGGGYGYTF. The CDR3 DNA is TGTGCCAGCATCCTAAGGGCAGGGGGAGGCTATGGCTACACCTTC.

This clone was seen more than once but under ten times. The V and J genes are TRBV5-1 and TRBJ1-1; 10 bases are a match to TRBD1. The CDR3 has 14 amino acids. The germline gives CDR1 SGHRS, CDR2 YFSETQ. V was pared by 7 bases and J by 1 base, with 4 bases of the junction left unmatched. CDR3 DNA: TGCGCCAGCGGTCGACAGGGGGCGAACACTGAAGCTTTCTTT. Its translation: CASGRQGANTEAFF.

This clone came up a few times. This CDR3 reads CSVGWRARYTF. The CDR3 region has the DNA TGCAGCGTTGGCTGGCGGGCACGCTACACCTTC. The chain recombines TRBV29-1 with TRBJ1-2, with D uncertain. The CDR3 has 11 residues. Germline-derived CDR1 and CDR2 are SQVTM and ANQGSEA. The V end was cut by 4 bases, the J end by 9 bases, with 12 bases between.

This clone was detected a few times. CDR3 region: CASSVGDEQYF. For the CDR3, the DNA is TGTGCCAGCAGCGTAGGAGACGAGCAGTACTTC. This chain joins TRBV9 and TRBJ2-7, with no clear D. Trimming removed 0 bases from V and 5 bases from J, with 3 bases in between. The CDR3 consists of 11 residues. Germline V lookup: CDR1 SGDLS, CDR2 YYNGEE.

The chain recombines TRBV10-1 with TRBJ1-5; 7 nucleotides align to TRBD1. CDR1 is WNHNN, CDR2 SYGVQD, per germline (reference sequence). The CDR3 totals 13 residues. V dropped 4 bases and J dropped 7; count of bases not matched to a gene: 4. The CDR3 region is CASSGQGGQPQHF. CDR3 DNA: TGCGCCAGCAGTGGACAGGGCGGGCAGCCCCAGCATTTT.

In DNA form, the CDR3 reads TGTGCCAGCAGGGGGACAGGGAGAGTCACTGAAGCTTTCTTT. It encodes CASRGTGRVTEAFF. The chain employs TRBV25-1 and TRBJ1-1; 9 nucleotides agree with TRBD1. V trimming: 6 bases; J trimming: 4 bases; junction bases outside the gene matches: 6. The length of the CDR3 is 14 residues. Germline loops: CDR1 MGHDK, CDR2 SYGVNS.

This clone was picked up a small number of times. This chain joins TRBV2 and TRBJ1-1, with TRBD1 matching 12 bases. The CDR3 runs 16 residues. Germline V gene lookup returns CDR1 SNHLY and CDR2 FYNNEI. V gave up 7 bases and J gave up 5 bases; unmatched junction bases: 11. The CDR3 nucleotides read TGTGCCAGCACGGTGAGGGGACAGGGGGCGTTTACTGAAGCTTTCTTT. This translates into CASTVRGQGAFTEAFF.

The CDR3 sequence: CASSLGSPSEQFF. The CDR3 DNA reads TGTGCCAGCAGTCTGGGATCGCCTTCTGAGCAGTTCTTC. The gene calls are TRBV6-5 and TRBJ2-1; D is undetermined. V lost 5 bases, J lost 9 bases, and 14 bases lay in between. CDR3 length: 13 residues. Per the germline V gene, CDR1 is MNHEY and CDR2 is SVGAGI.

This clone has more than one count but fewer than ten. The chain links TRBV4-2 to TRBJ2-7, with D possibly TRBD2 on 5 matching bases. The CDR3 length is 15 residues. Germline V gene sequence: CDR1 LGHNA, CDR2 YNFKEQ. Between the trimmed V and J ends, which lost 0 bases and 1 base, there was a span of 10 bases. Here the CDR3 reads CASSQDIAPSYEQYF. CDR3 DNA: TGTGCCAGCAGCCAAGACATAGCGCCGTCCTACGAGCAGTACTTC.

The chain employs TRBV4-1 and TRBJ2-3; 10 nucleotides agree with TRBD2. CDR3 length: 16 amino acids. The V segment lost 2 bases and the J segment 1 base; nucleotides outside the gene matches: 3. Germline loops: CDR1 MGHRA, CDR2 YSYEKL. CDR3 DNA sequence: TGCGCCAGCAGCCAATCGCTAGCGGGAGGCACAGATACGCAGTATTTT. Encoded protein: CASSQSLAGGTDTQYF.

The rearrangement links TRBV6-1 to TRBJ1-1; 9 bases line up with TRBD1. Germline V CDR1 and CDR2: MNHNS, SASEGT. This CDR3 comprises 17 residues. J gave up 3 bases and V 1 base, and 9 bases lay outside the gene matches. CDR3 amino acids: CASSEDVWDRADTEAFF. The CDR3 DNA is TGTGCCAGCAGTGAAGACGTTTGGGACAGGGCGGACACTGAAGCTTTCTTT.

The V gene is TRBV6-5, the J gene TRBJ1-5; no definite D call. Trimming pared 0 bases from V and 2 bases from J, leaving 8 bases between. This CDR3 is built from 15 residues. CDR1 MNHEY and CDR2 SVGAGI come from the germline V gene. The CDR3 sequence: CASSYSRQGNQPQHF. The CDR3, as DNA: TGTGCCAGCAGTTACTCGAGGCAAGGCAATCAGCCCCAGCATTTT.

The table lists this clone with a few counts. This chain joins TRBV18 and TRBJ2-7; D is perhaps TRBD1 or TRBD2 (5 bases each). The CDR3 covers 15 residues. Germline V gene lookup returns CDR1 KGHSH and CDR2 LQKENI. With 3 bases removed from V and 3 bases from J, the gap between germline ends came to 15 bases. CDR3 in amino acids: CASSPVALGVYEQYF. CDR3 sequence (DNA): TGTGCCAGCTCACCCGTCGCTTTGGGGGTCTACGAGCAGTACTTC.

This chain joins TRBV7-9 and TRBJ1-6; D may be TRBD1 (6 bases). Germline values: CDR1 SEHNR, CDR2 FQNEAQ (reference sequence). CDR3 length equals 14 residues. V gave up 5 bases and J gave up 7 bases, with 12 bases separating them. The CDR3 sequence: CASSHHTGNSPLHF. CDR3 in DNA: TGTGCCAGCAGCCATCATACAGGGAATTCACCCCTCCACTTT.

This rearrangement joins TRBV2 to TRBJ2-7; TRBD1 aligns across 12 bases. This CDR3 has 15 amino acids. Trimming removed 7 bases from V and 5 bases from J; junction bases left unmatched: 9. In germline, CDR1 is SNHLY, CDR2 FYNNEI. The CDR3 protein is CASKKGGQGANEQYF. The CDR3 region has the DNA TGTGCCAGCAAGAAGGGGGGACAGGGGGCGAACGAGCAGTACTTC.

The chain links TRBV19 to TRBJ1-2; D unresolved. The V and J ends lost 4 bases and 7 bases respectively, with 7 bases between them. The CDR3 sequence is 11 residues long. The germline V gene encodes CDR1 LNHDA and CDR2 SQIVND (reference sequence). CDR3 in DNA: TGTGCCAGTAGTAAGGACGGTGGCTACACCTTC. It encodes CASSKDGGYTF.

J is TRBJ1-5 and V is TRBV27, with 9 bases that match TRBD1. Germline V gene lookup returns CDR1 MNHEY and CDR2 SMNVEV (reference sequence). The ends lost 4 bases at V and 5 bases at J; junction bases unmatched: 0. The CDR3 is 13 amino acids. The CDR3 here is CASSWTGDQPQHF. In nucleotides, the CDR3 is TGTGCCAGCAGTTGGACAGGGGATCAGCCCCAGCATTTT.

The chain combines TRBV27 with TRBJ2-3; 9 nucleotides match TRBD2. The length of the CDR3 is 18 residues. V lost 4 bases, J lost 2 bases, and 13 bases stayed unmatched. Germline CDR1 and CDR2: MNHEY and SMNVEV (reference sequence). CDR3 nucleotides: TGTGCCAGCAGTTCCCCTCCCGCGAGCGGGGGGTACACAGATACGCAGTATTTT. It is translated as CASSSPPASGGYTDTQYF.